Sequencing of this TCR beta chain was carried out in a study of cytotoxic CD8 clonotypes in ibrutinib-treated CLL. Overall study: Overall, roughly 25 responses were partial and 2 complete; following median approximately 65 months, approximately 15 patients stayed remitted and some 12 progressed.

Whole-study results and caveats: The study found public clonotypes uncommon, contracting or stable on treatment.

V gave up 3 bases and J gave up 3 bases; unmatched junction bases: 5. CDR1 LGHNA and CDR2 YSLEER come from the germline V gene. CDR3 length: 15 residues. Remarks on this clone: Its specificity is unknown.

TCRdb keeps only in-frame clones here, not all; method: immunoSEQ multiplex PCR. The sample holds approximately 330,000 clones, around four fifths seen once. The chain joins TRBV4-3 to TRBJ1-5, with 7 bases that match TRBD1. Sequenced here: PBMCs, sampled before ibrutinib treatment. This clonotype originated in a human donor with chronic lymphocytic leukemia. CDR3 bases: TGCGCCAGCAGCCAGACAGGGAAACACAATCAGCCCCAGCATTTT. Residues: CASSQTGKHNQPQHF.